Here is one T cell receptor (beta chain) with its context. A few counts support this clonotype. The target of this receptor is not known. Base qualities are not at hand, and no much larger clone is one base apart. As encoded in the germline V gene, CDR1 is LGHNA while CDR2 is YNFKEQ. V was cut back by 0 bases and J by 2 bases, leaving a gap of 15 bases between them. The CDR3 numbers 17 residues from cysteine through phenylalanine. CDR3 DNA is the only sequence kept; it has 51 bases, read in frame from the first base. Receptor amplification or capture employed PCR. For sequencing, an Illumina HiSeq 2500 was employed. Unique molecular identifiers were incorporated into TCR beta cDNA libraries to reduce PCR and sequencing biases. About 500,000 cDNA molecules were obtained for every 1 to 10 million input T cells, so each molecule roughly corresponded to one T cell. The patient libraries were prepared and sequenced using the same protocol as the earlier healthy control dataset. Within a given batch, samples were prepared together, multiplexed and sequenced on the same HiSeq lane. In the original analysis: Raw barcoded reads were processed with MIGEC, and single-read molecular identifier groups were discarded before consensus assembly and CDR3 extraction. VDJtools was used for post-analysis of the clonotype tables, and diversity was normalized by down-sampling every dataset to the size of the smallest sample. Repertoire overlap clustering matched CDR3 amino acid but not nucleotide sequences to correct batch-related cross-sample contamination. TCRdb passed the public sequencing reads through fastp at Q25 and MiXCR, retaining productive beta sequences. Each CDR3 protein appears once, grouped with its most common genes and DNA. The V and J calls were not made by the authors but by TCRdb's processing. The sample table records over 700,000 distinct CDR3 sequences; around 27% of these occur just once. Jointly, the top ten make up under 0.7% of the sample.

The record originates from a study of post-analysis software for immune sequencing data (dated by TCRdb to the mid-2010s). With regard to the full study: Disease courses on record covered relapsing-remitting, secondary progressive and progressive-relapsing multiple sclerosis, though some patients had no subtype annotation. The patient repertoires were set against roughly eleven previously published healthy control repertoires from donors whose ages ranged from roughly 6 to 27 years. A subset of samples was prepared in parallel using single-end sample barcoding, then pooled and co-amplified after Illumina adapter ligation.

TCR beta repertoires were profiled from peripheral blood of roughly twelve young patients with multiple sclerosis to demonstrate the VDJtools post-analysis software. The multiple sclerosis patients were children and adolescents ranging in age from about 6 to 17 years. Findings and caveats that apply to the study as a whole: The control group was slightly older than the multiple sclerosis patient group. Normalized Chao1 diversity was significantly lower in multiple sclerosis patients than controls, suggesting substantial peripheral T-cell clonal expansion. Direct clustering with F measure revealed strong co-clustering of samples prepared in the same batch, which led to a batch-effect correction. Patients showed significantly higher frequencies than controls for about 5 TRBV segments, among them TRBV5-6, TRBV5-1 and TRBV20-1.

The sample comprised blood. This chain is built from TRBV4-2 and TRBJ2-3; matching of 6 bases hints at TRBD2 as the D gene. This TCR was sampled from a girl between 5 and 17 years old with multiple sclerosis. The DNA sequence follows: TGTGCCAGCAGCCAAGATGCCAACGCGGGGCCCACAGATACGCAGTATTTT. Its amino acids are CASSQDANAGPTDTQYF.